The clone carrying this TCR beta chain was counted a single time. Its antigen is not known. These data originate in a study of T cell responses to AZD1222 COVID-19 vaccine. Study-level findings and limits: Following two doses of AZD1222, Spike-specific TCR breadth and depth rose. At study baseline, merely roughly 6 AZD1222 recipients were seropositive.

Libraries were prepared by immunoSEQ multiplex PCR; TCRdb keeps only in-frame clonotypes and omits some of them. This sample yields more than 95,000 clones, of which around 90% are seen a single time; about 29% belongs to the top ten. CDR3 size: 15 residues. Trimming removed 0 bases at V and 1 base at J, with 9 bases between. Germline values: CDR1 LGHNA, CDR2 YSLEER. Sequencing was performed on peripheral blood, taken on day 0 of AZD1222 vaccination. The receptor was derived from an adult in good health. The chain links TRBV4-3 to TRBJ1-2, with D uncertain. The CDR3 loop is CASSQDPYINYGYTF. The CDR3 DNA sequence: TGCGCCAGCAGCCAAGATCCATATATTAACTATGGCTACACCTTC.